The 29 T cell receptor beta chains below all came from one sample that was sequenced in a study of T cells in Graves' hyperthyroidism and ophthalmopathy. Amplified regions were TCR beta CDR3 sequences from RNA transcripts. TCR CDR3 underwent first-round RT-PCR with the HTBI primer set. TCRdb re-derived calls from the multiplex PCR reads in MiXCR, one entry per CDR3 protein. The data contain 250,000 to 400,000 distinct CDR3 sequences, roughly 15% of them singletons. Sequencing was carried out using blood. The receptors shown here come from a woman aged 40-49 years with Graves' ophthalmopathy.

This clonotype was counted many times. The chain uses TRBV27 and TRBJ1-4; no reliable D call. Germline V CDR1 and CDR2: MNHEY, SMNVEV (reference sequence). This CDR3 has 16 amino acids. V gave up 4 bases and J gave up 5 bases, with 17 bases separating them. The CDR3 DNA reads TGTGCCAGCAGTTGGGGATTCGGGTCTCGGAATGAAAAACTGTTTTTT. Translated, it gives CASSWGFGSRNEKLFF.

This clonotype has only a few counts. CDR3 in DNA: TGCAGTGCTAGTGGGAAAATAAATCAGCCCCAGCATTTT. Protein product: CSASGKINQPQHF. V usage is TRBV20-1 and J usage is TRBJ1-5; D is uncertain. The CDR3 extends over 13 amino acids. V was trimmed by 3 bases and J by 4 bases, leaving 10 bases between them. Germline V gene data show CDR1 as DFQATT and CDR2 as SNEGSKA (reference sequence).

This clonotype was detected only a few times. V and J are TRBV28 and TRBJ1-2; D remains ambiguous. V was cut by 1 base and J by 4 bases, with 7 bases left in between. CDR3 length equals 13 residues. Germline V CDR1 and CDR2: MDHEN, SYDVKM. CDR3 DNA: TGTGCCAGCAGTTTATTAGGGTCCTATGGCTACACCTTC. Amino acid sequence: CASSLLGSYGYTF.

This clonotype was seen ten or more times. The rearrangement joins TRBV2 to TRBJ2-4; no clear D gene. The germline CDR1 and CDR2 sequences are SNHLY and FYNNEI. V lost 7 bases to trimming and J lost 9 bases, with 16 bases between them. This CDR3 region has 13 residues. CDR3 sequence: CASNPPPLAIQYF. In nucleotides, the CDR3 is TGTGCCAGCAACCCACCCCCGCTGGCCATTCAGTACTTC.

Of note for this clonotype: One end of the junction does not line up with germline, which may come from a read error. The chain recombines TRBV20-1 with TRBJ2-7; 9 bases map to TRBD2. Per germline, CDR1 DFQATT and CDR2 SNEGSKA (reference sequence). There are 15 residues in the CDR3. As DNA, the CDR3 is TGCAGTGCTAGAGATCTCGCTAGCGGGATCTACGTGCAGTACTTC. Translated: CSARDLASGIYVQYF.

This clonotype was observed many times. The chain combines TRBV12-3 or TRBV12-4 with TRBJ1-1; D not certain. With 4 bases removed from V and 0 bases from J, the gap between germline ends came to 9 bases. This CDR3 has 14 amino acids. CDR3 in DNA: TGTGCCAGCAGTTCTATGGGTATGAACACTGAAGCTTTCTTT. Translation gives CASSSMGMNTEAFF.

Written as DNA, the CDR3 is TGCGCCAGCAGCTTTGCCCCCATTGCCGTCGATACGCAGTATTTT. This encodes CASSFAPIAVDTQYF. The V gene is TRBV5-1, the J gene TRBJ2-3; D is unresolved. Trimming left V 2 bases short and J 6 bases short, with 16 bases between. The CDR3 consists of 15 residues. Germline-derived CDR1 and CDR2 are SGHRS and YFSETQ.

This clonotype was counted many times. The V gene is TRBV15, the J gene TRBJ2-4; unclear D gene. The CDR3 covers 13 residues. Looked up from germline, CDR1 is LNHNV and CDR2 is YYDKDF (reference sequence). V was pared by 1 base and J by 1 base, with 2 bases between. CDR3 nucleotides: TGTGCCACCAGCAGAGGGGCCAAAAACATTCAGTACTTC. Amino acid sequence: CATSRGAKNIQYF.

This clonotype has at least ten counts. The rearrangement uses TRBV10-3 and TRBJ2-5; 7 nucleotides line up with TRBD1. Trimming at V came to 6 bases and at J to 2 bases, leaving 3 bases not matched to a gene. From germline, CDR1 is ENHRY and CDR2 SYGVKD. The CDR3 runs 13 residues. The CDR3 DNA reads TGTGCCATCAGCCAGGGGGTTCAAGAGACCCAGTACTTC. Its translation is CAISQGVQETQYF.

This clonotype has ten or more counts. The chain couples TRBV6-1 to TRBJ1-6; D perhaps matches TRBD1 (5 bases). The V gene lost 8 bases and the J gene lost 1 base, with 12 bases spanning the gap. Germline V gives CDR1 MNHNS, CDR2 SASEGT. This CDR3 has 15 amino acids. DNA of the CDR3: TGTGCCAGCGCGAGGGGCCCGTCCTATAATTCACCCCTCCACTTT. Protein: CASARGPSYNSPLHF.

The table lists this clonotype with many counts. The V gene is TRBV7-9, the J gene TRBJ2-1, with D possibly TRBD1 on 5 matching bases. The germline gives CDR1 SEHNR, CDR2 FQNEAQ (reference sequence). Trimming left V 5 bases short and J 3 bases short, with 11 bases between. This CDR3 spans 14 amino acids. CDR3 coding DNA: TGTGCCAGCAGCAACACAGGATTCTACAATGAGCAGTTCTTC. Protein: CASSNTGFYNEQFF.

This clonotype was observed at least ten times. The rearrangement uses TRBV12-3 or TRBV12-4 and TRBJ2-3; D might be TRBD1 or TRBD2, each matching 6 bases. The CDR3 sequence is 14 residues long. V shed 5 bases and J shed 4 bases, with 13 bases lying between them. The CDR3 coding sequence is TGTGCCAGCAGTCGGTCGGGGGCTTCAGATACGCAGTATTTT. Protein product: CASSRSGASDTQYF.

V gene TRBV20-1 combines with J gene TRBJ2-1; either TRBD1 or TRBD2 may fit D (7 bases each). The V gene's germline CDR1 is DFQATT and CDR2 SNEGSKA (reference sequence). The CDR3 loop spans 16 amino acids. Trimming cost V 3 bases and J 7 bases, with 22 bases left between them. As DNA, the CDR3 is TGCAGTGCTAGGGACCTGGGGGAGGGGGCGGGTAATGAGCAGTTCTTC. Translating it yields CSARDLGEGAGNEQFF.

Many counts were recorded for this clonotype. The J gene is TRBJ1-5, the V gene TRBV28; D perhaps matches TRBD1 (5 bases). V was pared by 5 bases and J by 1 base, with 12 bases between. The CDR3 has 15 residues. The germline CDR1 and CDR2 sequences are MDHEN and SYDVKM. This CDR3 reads CASSAIQGSNQPQHF. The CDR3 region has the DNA TGTGCCAGCAGTGCAATTCAGGGAAGCAATCAGCCCCAGCATTTT.

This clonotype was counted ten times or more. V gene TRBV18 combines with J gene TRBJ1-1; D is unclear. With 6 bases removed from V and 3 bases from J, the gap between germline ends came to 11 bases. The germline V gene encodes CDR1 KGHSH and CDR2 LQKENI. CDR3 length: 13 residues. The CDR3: CASSVRADTEAFF. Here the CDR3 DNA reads TGTGCCAGCTCCGTTAGGGCGGACACTGAAGCTTTCTTT.

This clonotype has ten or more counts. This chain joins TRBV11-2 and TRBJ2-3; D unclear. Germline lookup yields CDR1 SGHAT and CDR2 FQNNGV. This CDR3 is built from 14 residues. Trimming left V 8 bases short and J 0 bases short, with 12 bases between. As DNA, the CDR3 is TGTGCCAGCCATTCCCTCGGGAGCACAGATACGCAGTATTTT. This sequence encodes CASHSLGSTDTQYF.

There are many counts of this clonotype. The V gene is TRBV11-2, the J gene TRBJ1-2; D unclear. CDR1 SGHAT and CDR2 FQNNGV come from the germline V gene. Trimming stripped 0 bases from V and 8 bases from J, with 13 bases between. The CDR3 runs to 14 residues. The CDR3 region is CASSLDLSGTGYTF. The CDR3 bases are TGTGCCAGCAGCTTAGATTTGTCGGGCACCGGCTACACCTTC.

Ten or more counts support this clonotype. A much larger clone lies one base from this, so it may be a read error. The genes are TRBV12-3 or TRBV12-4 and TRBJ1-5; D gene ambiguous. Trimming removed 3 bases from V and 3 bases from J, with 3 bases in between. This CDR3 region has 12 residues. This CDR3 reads CASSFANQPQHF. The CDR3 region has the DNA TGTGCCAGCAGTTTCGCCAATCAGCCCCAGCATTTT.

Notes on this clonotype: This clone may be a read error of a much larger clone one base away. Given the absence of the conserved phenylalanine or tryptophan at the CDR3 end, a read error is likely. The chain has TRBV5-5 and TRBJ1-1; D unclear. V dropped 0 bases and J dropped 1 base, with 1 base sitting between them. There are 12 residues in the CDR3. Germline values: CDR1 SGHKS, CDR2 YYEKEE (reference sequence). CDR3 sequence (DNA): TGTGCCAGCAGCTTGGCGAACACTGAAGCTTTCTCT. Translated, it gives CASSLANTEAFS.

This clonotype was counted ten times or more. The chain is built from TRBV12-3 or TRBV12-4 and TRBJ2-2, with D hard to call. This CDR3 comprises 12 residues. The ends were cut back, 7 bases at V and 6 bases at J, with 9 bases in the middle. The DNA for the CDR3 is TGTGCCAGCACCCCCCTTCCCGGGGAGCTGTTTTTT. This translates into CASTPLPGELFF.

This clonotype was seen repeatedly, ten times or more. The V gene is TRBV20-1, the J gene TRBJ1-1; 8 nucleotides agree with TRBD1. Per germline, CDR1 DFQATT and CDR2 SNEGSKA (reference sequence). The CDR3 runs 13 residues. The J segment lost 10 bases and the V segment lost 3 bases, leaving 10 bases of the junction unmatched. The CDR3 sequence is CSASGGQGRRAFF. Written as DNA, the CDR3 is TGCAGTGCTAGCGGTGGACAGGGACGAAGAGCTTTCTTT.

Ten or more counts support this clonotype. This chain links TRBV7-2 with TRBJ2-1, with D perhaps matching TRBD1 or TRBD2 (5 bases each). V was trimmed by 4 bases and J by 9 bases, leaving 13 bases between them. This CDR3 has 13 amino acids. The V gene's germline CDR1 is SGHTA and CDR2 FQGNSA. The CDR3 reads CASSSGGGREQFF. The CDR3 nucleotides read TGTGCCAGCAGCTCCGGTGGGGGACGTGAGCAGTTCTTC.

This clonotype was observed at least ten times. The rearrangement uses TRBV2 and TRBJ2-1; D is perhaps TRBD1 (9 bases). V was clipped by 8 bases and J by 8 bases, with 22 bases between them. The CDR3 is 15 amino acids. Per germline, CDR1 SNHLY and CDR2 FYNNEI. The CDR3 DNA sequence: TGTGCCAGCGAGTGGGGGACAGGGCGGGGGGATGAGCAGTTCTTC. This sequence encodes CASEWGTGRGDEQFF.

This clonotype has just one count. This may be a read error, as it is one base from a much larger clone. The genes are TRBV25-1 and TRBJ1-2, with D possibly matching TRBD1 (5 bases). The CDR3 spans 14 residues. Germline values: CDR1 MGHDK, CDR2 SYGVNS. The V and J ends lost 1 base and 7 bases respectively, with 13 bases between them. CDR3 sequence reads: CASSELGGACGYTF. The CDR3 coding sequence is TGTGCCAGCAGTGAATTAGGCGGGGCATGTGGCTACACCTTC.

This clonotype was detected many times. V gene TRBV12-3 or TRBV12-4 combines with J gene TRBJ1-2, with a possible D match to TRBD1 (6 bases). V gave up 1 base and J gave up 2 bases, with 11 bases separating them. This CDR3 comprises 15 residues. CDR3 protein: CASSLGGGVNYGYTF. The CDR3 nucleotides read TGTGCCAGCAGTTTAGGAGGGGGGGTGAACTATGGCTACACCTTC.

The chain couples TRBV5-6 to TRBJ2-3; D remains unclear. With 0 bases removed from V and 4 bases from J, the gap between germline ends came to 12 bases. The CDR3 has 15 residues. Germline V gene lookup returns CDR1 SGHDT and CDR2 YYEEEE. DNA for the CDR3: TGTGCCAGCAGCTTGGGAGACATTTTCTCAGATACGCAGTATTTT. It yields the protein CASSLGDIFSDTQYF.

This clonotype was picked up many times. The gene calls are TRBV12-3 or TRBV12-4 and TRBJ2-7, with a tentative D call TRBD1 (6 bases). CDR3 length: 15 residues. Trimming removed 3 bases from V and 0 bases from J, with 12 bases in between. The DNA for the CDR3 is TGTGCCAGCAGTTTGTCCAGGGGTAGCTCCTACGAGCAGTACTTC. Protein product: CASSLSRGSSYEQYF.

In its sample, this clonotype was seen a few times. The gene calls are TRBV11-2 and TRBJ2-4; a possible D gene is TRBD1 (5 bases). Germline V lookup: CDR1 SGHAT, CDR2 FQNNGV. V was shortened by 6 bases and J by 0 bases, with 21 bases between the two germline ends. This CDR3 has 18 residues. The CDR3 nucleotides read TGTGCCAGCAGTAGAAACCATGACAGAACCATAGCCAAAAACATTCAGTACTTC. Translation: CASSRNHDRTIAKNIQYF.

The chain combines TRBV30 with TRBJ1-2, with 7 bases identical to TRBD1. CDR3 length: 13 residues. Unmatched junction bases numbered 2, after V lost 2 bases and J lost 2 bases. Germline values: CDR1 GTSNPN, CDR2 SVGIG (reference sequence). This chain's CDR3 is CAWSLQGNYGYTF. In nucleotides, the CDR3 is TGTGCCTGGAGTTTACAGGGGAACTATGGCTACACCTTC.